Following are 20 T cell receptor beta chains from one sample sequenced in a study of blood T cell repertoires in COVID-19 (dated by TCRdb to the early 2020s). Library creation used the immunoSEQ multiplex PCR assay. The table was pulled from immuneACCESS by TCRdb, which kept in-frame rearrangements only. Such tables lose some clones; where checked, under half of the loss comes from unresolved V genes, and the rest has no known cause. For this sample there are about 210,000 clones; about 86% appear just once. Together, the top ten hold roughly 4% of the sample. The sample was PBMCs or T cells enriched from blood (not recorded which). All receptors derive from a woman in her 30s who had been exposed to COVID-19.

CDR3 coding DNA: TGCGCCAGCAGCCGGACAGGCGGGGACGAGCAGTACTTC. Translating it yields CASSRTGGDEQYF. The chain recombines TRBV5-1 with TRBJ2-7; TRBD1 might be the D (7 bases). The CDR3 loop spans 13 amino acids. V was clipped by 4 bases and J by 5 bases, with 13 bases between them. CDR1 is SGHRS, CDR2 YFSETQ, per germline. Complete variable domain (other parts from reference TRBV5-1 and TRBJ2-7): KAGVTQTPRYLIKTRGQQVTLSCSPISGHRSVSWYQQTPGQGLQFLFEYFSETQRNKGNFPGRFSGRQFSNSRSEMNVSTLELGDSALYLCASSRTGGDEQYFGPGTRLTVT.

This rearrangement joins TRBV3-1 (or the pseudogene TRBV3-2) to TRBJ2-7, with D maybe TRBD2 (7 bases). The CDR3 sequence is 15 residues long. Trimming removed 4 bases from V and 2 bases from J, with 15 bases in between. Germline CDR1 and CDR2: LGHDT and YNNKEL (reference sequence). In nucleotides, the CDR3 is TGTGCCAGCAGCCCAAAGGGGGGGGAAACCTACGAGCAGTACTTC. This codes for CASSPKGGETYEQYF.

The CDR3 reads CASSSTDRGHTIYF. The CDR3 coding sequence is TGCGCCAGCAGCTCTACGGACAGGGGGCACACCATATATTTT. This sequence joins TRBV5-1 and TRBJ1-3; 11 bases match TRBD1. The CDR3 totals 14 residues. From germline, CDR1 is SGHRS and CDR2 YFSETQ. V gave up 3 bases and J gave up 8 bases; unmatched junction bases: 4.

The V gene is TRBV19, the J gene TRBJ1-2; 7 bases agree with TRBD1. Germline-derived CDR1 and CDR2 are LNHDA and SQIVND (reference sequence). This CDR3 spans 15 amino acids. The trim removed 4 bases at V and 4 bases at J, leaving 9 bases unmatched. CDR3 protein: CASSSGKQGSYGYTF. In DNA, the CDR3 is TGTGCCAGTAGTAGTGGGAAACAGGGGAGCTATGGCTACACCTTC.

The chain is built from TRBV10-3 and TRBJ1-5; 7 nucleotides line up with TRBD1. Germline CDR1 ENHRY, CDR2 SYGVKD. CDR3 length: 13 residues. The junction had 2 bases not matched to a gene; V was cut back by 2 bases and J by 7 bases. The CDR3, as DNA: TGTGCCATCAGTGAGGCAGGGGGACAGCCCCAGCATTTT. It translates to CAISEAGGQPQHF.

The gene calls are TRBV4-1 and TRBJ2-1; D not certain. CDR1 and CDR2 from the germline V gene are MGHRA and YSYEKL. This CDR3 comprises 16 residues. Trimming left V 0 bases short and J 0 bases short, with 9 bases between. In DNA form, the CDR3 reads TGCGCCAGCAGCCAAGATGACTGGAGCTCCTACAATGAGCAGTTCTTC. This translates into CASSQDDWSSYNEQFF.

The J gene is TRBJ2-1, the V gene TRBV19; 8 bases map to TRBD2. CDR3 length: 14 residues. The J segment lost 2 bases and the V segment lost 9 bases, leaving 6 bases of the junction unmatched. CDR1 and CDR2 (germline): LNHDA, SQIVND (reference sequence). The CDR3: CASSVGGAYNEQFF. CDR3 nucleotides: TGTGCCAGCTCCGTCGGGGGGGCCTACAATGAGCAGTTCTTC.

CDR3 bases: TGTGCCAGCGGGGGGGAACAGGGCCGAGGAGGCTACACCTTC. Protein sequence: CASGGEQGRGGYTF. The chain couples TRBV7-9 to TRBJ1-2, with TRBD1 as a possible D gene (6 bases). Germline V lookup: CDR1 SEHNR, CDR2 FQNEAQ (reference sequence). The V end was cut by 8 bases, the J end by 8 bases, with 21 bases between. The CDR3 totals 14 residues. The variable domain in full, completed from reference TRBV7-9 and TRBJ1-2, reads DTGVSQNPRHKITKRGQNVTFRCDPISEHNRLYWYRQTLGQGPEFLTYFQNEAQLEKSRLLSDRFSAERPKGSFSTLEIQRTEQGDSAMYLCASGGEQGRGGYTFGSGTRLTVV.

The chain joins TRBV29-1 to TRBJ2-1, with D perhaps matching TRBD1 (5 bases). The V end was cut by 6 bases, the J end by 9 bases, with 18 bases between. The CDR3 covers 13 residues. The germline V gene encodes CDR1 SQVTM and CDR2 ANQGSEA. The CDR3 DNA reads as TGCAGCGTCGAGCCCAGGGTTACGGGTGAGCAGTTCTTC. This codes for CSVEPRVTGEQFF.

CDR3 amino acids: CASSVDLDTNYEQYF. CDR3 bases: TGTGCCAGCAGCGTAGATTTAGACACGAACTACGAGCAGTACTTC. This chain connects TRBV9 to TRBJ2-7; D is unresolved. Between the trimmed V and J ends, which lost 0 bases and 3 bases, there was a span of 13 bases. Germline values: CDR1 SGDLS, CDR2 YYNGEE. The CDR3 is 15 residues long.

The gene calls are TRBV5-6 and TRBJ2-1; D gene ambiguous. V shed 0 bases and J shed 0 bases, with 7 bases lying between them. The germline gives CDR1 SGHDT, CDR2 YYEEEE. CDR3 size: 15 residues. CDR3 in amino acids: CASSLEQSSYNEQFF. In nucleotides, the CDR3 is TGTGCCAGCAGCTTGGAACAGAGCTCCTACAATGAGCAGTTCTTC. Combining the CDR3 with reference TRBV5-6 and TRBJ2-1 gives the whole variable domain DAGVTQSPTHLIKTRGQQVTLRCSPKSGHDTVSWYQQALGQGPQFIFQYYEEEERQRGNFPDRFSGHQFPNYSSELNVNALLLGDSALYLCASSLEQSSYNEQFFGPGTRLTVL.

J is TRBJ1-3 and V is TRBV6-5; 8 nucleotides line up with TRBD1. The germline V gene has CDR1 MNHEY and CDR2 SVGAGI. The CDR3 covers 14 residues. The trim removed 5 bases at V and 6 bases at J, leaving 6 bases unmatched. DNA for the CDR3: TGTGCCAGCAGTCCCCGGGACAGGCCAAACACCATATATTTT. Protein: CASSPRDRPNTIYF.

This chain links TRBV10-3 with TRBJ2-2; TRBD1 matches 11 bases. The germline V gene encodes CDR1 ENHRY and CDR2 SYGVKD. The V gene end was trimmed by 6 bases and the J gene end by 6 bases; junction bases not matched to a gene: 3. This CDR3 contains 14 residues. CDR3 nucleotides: TGTGCCATCAGAAGGGACAGGGGGGCCGGGGAGCTGTTTTTT. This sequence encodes CAIRRDRGAGELFF.

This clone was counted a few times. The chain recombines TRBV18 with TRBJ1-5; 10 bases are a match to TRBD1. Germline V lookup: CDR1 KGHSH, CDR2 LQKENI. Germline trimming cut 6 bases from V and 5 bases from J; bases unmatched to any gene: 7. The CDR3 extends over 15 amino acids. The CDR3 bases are TGTGCCAGCTCGCCGGGACAGGGGTTCGATCAGCCCCAGCATTTT. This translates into CASSPGQGFDQPQHF.

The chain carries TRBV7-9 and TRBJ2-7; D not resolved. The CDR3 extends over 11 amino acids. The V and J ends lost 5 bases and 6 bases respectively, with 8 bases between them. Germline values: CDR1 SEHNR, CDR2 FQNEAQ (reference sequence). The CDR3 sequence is CASSAAGEQYF. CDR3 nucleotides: TGTGCCAGCAGCGCGGCTGGCGAGCAGTACTTC.

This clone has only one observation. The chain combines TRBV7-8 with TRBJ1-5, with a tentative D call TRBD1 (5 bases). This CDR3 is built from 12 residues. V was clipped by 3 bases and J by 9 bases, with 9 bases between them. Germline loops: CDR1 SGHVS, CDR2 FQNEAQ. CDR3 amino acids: CASSFSGGPQHF. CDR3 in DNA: TGTGCCAGCAGCTTCTCCGGGGGGCCCCAGCATTTT. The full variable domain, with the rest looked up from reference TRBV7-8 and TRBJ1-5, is GAGVSQSPRYKVAKRGQDVALRCDPISGHVSLFWYQQALGQGPEFLTYFQNEAQLDKSGLPSDRFFAERPEGSVSTLKIQRTQQEDSAVYLCASSFSGGPQHFGDGTRLSIL.

Here the CDR3 reads CASGPGGYGYTF. In nucleotides, the CDR3 is TGTGCCAGCGGCCCGGGAGGCTATGGCTACACCTTC. The chain has TRBV6-5 and TRBJ1-2; D gene uncertain. The germline gives CDR1 MNHEY, CDR2 SVGAGI. Deletions cut 8 bases from V and 4 bases from J, with 11 bases between. This CDR3 has 12 residues.

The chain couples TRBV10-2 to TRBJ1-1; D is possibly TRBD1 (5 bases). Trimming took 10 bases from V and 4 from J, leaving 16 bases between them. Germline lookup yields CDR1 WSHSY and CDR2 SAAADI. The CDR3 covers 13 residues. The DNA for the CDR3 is TGCGCCACCGGTCGAGGGAGGGGCACTGAAGCTTTCTTT. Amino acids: CATGRGRGTEAFF.

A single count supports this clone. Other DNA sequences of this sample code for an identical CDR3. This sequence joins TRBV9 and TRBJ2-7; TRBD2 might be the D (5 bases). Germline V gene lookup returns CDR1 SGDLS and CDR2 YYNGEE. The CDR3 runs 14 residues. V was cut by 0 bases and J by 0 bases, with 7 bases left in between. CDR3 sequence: CASSVGGSSYEQYF. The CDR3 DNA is TGTGCCAGCAGCGTAGGAGGGAGCTCCTACGAGCAGTACTTC.

Here the CDR3 DNA reads TGTGCCACCAGCGAGGGGAACAGCGGGGGTCGGTTGGAGACCCAGTACTTC. It translates to CATSEGNSGGRLETQYF. The genes are TRBV15 and TRBJ2-5, with TRBD2 identical over 8 bases. This CDR3 region has 17 residues. Germline lookup yields CDR1 LNHNV and CDR2 YYDKDF (reference sequence). The V and J ends lost 5 bases and 5 bases, in that order; junction bases with no gene match: 16.